This T cell receptor beta chain stems from a study of vaccination and CD4 T cells after COVID-19. Study information: Overlapping spike peptides served as the stimulus for the cells. These peptides came from SARS-CoV-2 and from the common cold coronaviruses HCoV-NL63, HCoV-OC43 and HCoV-229E. Culture controls were given either a CEFX pool, an HIV-1 Nef pool, or no peptide.

Treatment noted: roughly 10-day PBMC culture with coronavirus spike peptide pools or control peptides (ViraFEST assay). The unexposed donor provided CD4+ T cells, which were taken before the COVID-19 pandemic (2011-2018). With fresh IL-2 medium, half the medium was replaced on days 3 and 7. The germline V gene has CDR1 DFQATT and CDR2 SNEGSKA (reference sequence). The V end lost 6 bases, the J end lost 6 bases, and 17 bases lay between the germline ends. This CDR3 is built from 13 residues. In regard to this clonotype: Its antigen is as yet unknown.

The Oncomine TCR Beta short-read assay generated sequence data from the DNA of cultured CD4+ T cells. Researchers extracted genomic DNA from CD4+ T cells that had been cultured. One entry per CDR3 protein results from TCRdb running MiXCR on the PCR reads. The sample holds under 8,500 distinct CDR3 sequences; about 30% are singletons and the top ten take more than 13%. This sequence joins TRBV20-1 and TRBJ2-5; D possibly uses TRBD1 or TRBD2 (5 bases each). The sequenced material came from CD4+ T cells from blood, cultured in vitro. The clonotype was recovered from a human donor in good health. CDR3 in amino acids: CSAPGSGSKTQYF. The DNA for the CDR3 is TGCAGTGCCCCGGGATCAGGGTCCAAGACCCAGTACTTC.